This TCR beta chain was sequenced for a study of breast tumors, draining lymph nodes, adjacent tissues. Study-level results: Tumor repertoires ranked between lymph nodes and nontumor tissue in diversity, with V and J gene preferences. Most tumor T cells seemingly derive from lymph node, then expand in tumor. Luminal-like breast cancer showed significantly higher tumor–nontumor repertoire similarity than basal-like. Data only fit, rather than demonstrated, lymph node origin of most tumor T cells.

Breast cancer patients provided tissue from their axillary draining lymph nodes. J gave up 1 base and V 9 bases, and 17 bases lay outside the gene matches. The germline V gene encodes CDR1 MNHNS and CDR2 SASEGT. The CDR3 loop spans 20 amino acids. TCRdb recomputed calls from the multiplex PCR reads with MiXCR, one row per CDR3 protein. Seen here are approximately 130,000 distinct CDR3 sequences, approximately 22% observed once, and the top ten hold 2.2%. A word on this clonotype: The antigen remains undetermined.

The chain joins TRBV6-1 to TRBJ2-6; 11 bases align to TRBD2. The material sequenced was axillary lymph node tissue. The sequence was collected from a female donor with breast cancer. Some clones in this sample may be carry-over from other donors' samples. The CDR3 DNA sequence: TGTGCCAGTAGACGACTAGCGGGACTTACAGGCGAATCTGGGGCCAACGTCCTGACTTTC. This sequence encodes CASRRLAGLTGESGANVLTF.